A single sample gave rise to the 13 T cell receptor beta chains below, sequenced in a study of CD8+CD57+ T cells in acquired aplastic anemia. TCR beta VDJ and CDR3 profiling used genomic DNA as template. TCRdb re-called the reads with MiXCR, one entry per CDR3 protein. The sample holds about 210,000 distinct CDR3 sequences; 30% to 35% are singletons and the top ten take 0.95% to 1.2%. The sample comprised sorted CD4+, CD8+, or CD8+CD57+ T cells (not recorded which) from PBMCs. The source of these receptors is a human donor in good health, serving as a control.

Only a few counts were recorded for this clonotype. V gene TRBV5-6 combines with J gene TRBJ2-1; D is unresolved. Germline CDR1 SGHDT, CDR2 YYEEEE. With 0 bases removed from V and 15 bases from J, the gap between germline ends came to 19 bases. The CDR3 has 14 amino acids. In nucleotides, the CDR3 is TGTGCCAGCAGCTTGGATGTAGGGATGAAGCTTACGTTCTTC. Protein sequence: CASSLDVGMKLTFF.

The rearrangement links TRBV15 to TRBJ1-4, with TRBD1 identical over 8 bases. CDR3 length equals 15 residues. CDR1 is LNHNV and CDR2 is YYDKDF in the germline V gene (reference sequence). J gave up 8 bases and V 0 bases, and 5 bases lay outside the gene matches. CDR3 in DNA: TGTGCCACCAGCAGAGATCAGGGGGCCCCCGAAAAACTGTTTTTT. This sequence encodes CATSRDQGAPEKLFF.

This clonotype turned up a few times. The CDR3 DNA is TGCAGTGCGGTCCAGAACCGGGGAGGCTACAATGAGCAGTTCTTC. Encoded protein: CSAVQNRGGYNEQFF. V is TRBV20-1 and J is TRBJ2-1; D may be TRBD2 (6 bases). There are 15 residues in the CDR3. Germline CDR1 and CDR2: DFQATT and SNEGSKA (reference sequence). The V gene lost 6 bases and the J gene lost 3 bases, with 18 bases spanning the gap.

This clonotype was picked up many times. The CDR3 DNA sequence: TGCGCCAGCAGCTTGGAAGGTTCTGATACGCAGTATTTT. Translating gives CASSLEGSDTQYF. The V call is TRBV5-1, the J call TRBJ2-3; D not certain. This CDR3 comprises 13 residues. With 0 bases removed from V and 6 bases from J, the gap between germline ends came to 8 bases. CDR1 is SGHRS, CDR2 YFSETQ, per germline.

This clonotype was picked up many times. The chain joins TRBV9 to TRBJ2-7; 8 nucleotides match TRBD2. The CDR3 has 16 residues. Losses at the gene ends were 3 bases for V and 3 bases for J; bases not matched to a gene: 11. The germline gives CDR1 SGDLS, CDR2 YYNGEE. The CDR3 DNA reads TGTGCCAGCAGCGACGCCGTCAGTAGCGGGAACTACGAGCAGTACTTC. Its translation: CASSDAVSSGNYEQYF.

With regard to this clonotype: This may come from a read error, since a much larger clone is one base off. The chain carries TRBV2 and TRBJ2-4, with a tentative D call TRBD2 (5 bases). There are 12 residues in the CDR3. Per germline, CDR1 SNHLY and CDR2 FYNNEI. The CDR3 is CASSLAKNILYF. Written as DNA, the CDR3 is TGTGCCAGTTCTCTAGCCAAAAACATTCTGTACTTC.

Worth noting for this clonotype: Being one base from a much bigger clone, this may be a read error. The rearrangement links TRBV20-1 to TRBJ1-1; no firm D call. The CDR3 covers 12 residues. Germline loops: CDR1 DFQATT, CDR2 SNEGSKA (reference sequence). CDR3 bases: TGCAGTGATAGAAGCGGGGACACTGAAGCTTTCTTT. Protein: CSDRSGDTEAFF.

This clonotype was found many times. The CDR3 here is CASSLSGTGESYGYTF. For the CDR3, the DNA is TGTGCCAGCAGCTTATCGGGGACAGGGGAGAGCTATGGCTACACCTTC. The chain is built from TRBV7-3 and TRBJ1-2, with 10 bases that match TRBD1. CDR1 and CDR2 (germline): SGHTA, FQGTGA. The ends lost 2 bases at V and 4 bases at J; junction bases unmatched: 7. This CDR3 is 16 amino acids long.

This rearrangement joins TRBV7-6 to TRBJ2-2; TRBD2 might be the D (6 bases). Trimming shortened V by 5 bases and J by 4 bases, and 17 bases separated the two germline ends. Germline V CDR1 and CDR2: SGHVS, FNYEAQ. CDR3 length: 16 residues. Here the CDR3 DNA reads TGTGCCAGCAGCCCCAGACCGGGGGTAGGCACCGGGGAGCTGTTTTTT. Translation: CASSPRPGVGTGELFF.

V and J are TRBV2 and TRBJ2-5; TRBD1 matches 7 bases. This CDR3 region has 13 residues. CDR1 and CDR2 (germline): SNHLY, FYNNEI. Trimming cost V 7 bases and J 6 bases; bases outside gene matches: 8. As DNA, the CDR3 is TGTGCCAGCACTAAGACAGGGTTTCAGACCCAGTACTTC. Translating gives CASTKTGFQTQYF.

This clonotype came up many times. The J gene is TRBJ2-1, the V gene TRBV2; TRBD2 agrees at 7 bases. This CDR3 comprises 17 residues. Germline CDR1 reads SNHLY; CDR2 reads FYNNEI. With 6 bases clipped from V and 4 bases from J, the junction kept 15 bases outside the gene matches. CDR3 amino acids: CASSESFLAERYNEQFF. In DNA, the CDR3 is TGTGCCAGCAGCGAATCATTCCTAGCGGAGCGATACAATGAGCAGTTCTTC.

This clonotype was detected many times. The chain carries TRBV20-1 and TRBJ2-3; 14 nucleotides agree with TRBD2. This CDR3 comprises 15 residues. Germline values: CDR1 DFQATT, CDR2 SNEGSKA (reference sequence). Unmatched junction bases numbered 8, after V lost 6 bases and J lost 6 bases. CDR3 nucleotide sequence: TGCAGTGCAGACGGACTAGCGGGAGGAGGGGATACGCAGTATTTT. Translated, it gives CSADGLAGGGDTQYF.

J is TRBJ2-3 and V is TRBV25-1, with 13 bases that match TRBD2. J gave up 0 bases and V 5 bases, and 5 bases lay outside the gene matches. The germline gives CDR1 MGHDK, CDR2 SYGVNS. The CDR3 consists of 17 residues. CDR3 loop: CASSPRLAGGSTDTQYF. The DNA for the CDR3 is TGTGCCAGCAGTCCGCGACTAGCGGGGGGTAGCACAGATACGCAGTATTTT.